This is a list of T cell receptor beta chains from one sample in a study of blood T cell repertoires in COVID-19. The repertoire was sequenced with immunoSEQ multiplex PCR; TCRdb's copy has only in-frame clones and lacks some. Among hundreds of thousands of clones listed, around 87% were seen once. Sequencing was done on a sample of peripheral blood. The origin of the receptors is a man in his 70s with acute or convalescent COVID-19. Both conserved end residues are part of each CDR3.

v_call: TRBV6-2/TRBV6-3; j_call: TRBJ2-3; cdr3_aa: CASSVRLAGSHPQYF
v_call: TRBV6-6; j_call: TRBJ1-1; cdr3_aa: CASSPGQGEAFF
v_call: TRBV27; j_call: TRBJ1-1; cdr3_aa: CASSPLGGNTEAFF
v_call: TRBV2; j_call: TRBJ2-1; cdr3_aa: CASRALAGGWNEQFF
v_call: TRBV19; j_call: TRBJ1-5; cdr3_aa: CASSQGVDQPQHF
v_call: TRBV3-1/TRBV3-2; j_call: TRBJ1-1; cdr3_aa: CASSRPGQLNTEAFF
v_call: TRBV10-3; j_call: TRBJ1-2; cdr3_aa: CAISESARASFGYTF
v_call: TRBV10-2; j_call: TRBJ1-1; cdr3_aa: CASSVAGMNTEAFF
v_call: TRBV28; j_call: TRBJ2-7; cdr3_aa: CASSFRVTGAYEQYF
v_call: TRBV3-1/TRBV3-2; j_call: TRBJ1-3; cdr3_aa: CASSHHTSNRVGGNTIYF
v_call: TRBV29-1; j_call: TRBJ1-1; cdr3_aa: CSVTVQTMNTEAFF
v_call: TRBV2; j_call: TRBJ1-2; cdr3_aa: CASGTGVNYGYTF
v_call: TRBV12-3/TRBV12-4; j_call: TRBJ1-4; cdr3_aa: CASGTGGKLFF
v_call: TRBV6-2/TRBV6-3; j_call: TRBJ2-3; cdr3_aa: CASSLSLADTQYF
v_call: TRBV4-3; j_call: TRBJ2-2; cdr3_aa: CASSQEETDTGELFF
v_call: TRBV28; j_call: TRBJ1-3; cdr3_aa: CASQTGTGDVNTIYF
v_call: TRBV5-1; j_call: TRBJ2-7; cdr3_aa: CASSFSRGTYEQYF
v_call: TRBV28; j_call: TRBJ1-1; cdr3_aa: CASVMNTEAFF
v_call: TRBV7-9; j_call: TRBJ1-1; cdr3_aa: CASSYDRAATNTEAFF
v_call: TRBV7-8; j_call: TRBJ1-2; cdr3_aa: CASSLGANYGYTF
v_call: TRBV6-5; j_call: TRBJ2-5; cdr3_aa: CASSWRETQYF
v_call: TRBV4-3; j_call: TRBJ2-3; cdr3_aa: CASSQTDSGTDTQYF
v_call: TRBV3-1/TRBV3-2; j_call: TRBJ2-7; cdr3_aa: CASSLPRGGEQYF
v_call: TRBV30; j_call: TRBJ1-5; cdr3_aa: CAWRNGQGDQPQHF
v_call: TRBV6-2/TRBV6-3; j_call: TRBJ2-5; cdr3_aa: CASSLGRLAGGPGLETQYF
v_call: TRBV18; j_call: TRBJ1-6; cdr3_aa: CASSPPQGGNSPLHF
v_call: TRBV6-6; j_call: TRBJ2-1; cdr3_aa: CASSGTAGLNEQFF
v_call: TRBV6-5; j_call: TRBJ1-1; cdr3_aa: CASILQGMNTEAFF
v_call: TRBV4-3; j_call: TRBJ2-5; cdr3_aa: CASSQEGAGGGETQYF